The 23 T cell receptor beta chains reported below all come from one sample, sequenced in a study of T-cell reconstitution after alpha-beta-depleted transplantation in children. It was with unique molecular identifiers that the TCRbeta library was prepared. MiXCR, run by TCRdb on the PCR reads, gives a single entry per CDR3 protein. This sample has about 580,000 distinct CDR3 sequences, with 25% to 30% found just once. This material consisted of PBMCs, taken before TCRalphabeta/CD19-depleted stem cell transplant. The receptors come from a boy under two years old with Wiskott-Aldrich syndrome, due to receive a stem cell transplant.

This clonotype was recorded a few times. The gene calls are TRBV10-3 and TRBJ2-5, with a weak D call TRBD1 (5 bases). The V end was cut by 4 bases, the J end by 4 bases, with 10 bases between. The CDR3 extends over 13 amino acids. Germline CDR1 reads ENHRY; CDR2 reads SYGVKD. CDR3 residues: CAISARQTETQYF. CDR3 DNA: TGTGCCATCAGTGCACGACAGACAGAGACCCAGTACTTC.

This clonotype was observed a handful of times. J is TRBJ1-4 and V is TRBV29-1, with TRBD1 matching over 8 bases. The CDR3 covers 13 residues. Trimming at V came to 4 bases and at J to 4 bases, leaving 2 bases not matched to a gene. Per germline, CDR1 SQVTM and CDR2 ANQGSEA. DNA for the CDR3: TGCAGCGTTGGGACAGGGAATAATGAAAAACTGTTTTTT. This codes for CSVGTGNNEKLFF.

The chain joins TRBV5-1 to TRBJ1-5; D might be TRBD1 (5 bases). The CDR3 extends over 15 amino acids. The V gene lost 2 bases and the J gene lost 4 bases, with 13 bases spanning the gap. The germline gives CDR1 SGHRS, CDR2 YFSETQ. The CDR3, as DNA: TGCGCCAGCAGCTTATGGCGGGACTTTAATCAGCCCCAGCATTTT. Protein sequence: CASSLWRDFNQPQHF.

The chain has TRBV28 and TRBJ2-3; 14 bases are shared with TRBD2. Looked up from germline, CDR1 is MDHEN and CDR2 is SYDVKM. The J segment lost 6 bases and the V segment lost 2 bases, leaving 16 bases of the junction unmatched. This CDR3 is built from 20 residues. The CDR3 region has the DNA TGTGCCAGCAGTTTACGACTAGCGGGAGGGCACGAGACAAGATTGGATACGCAGTATTTT. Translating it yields CASSLRLAGGHETRLDTQYF.

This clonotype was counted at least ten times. The CDR3 region has the DNA TGCGCCAGCAGCTTGGGACAGAGCTCCTACGAGCAGTACTTC. This translates into CASSLGQSSYEQYF. The chain recombines TRBV5-1 with TRBJ2-7, with D tentatively TRBD1 (5 bases). Trimming took off 0 bases at V and 0 bases at J, with 7 bases between the two ends. The germline V gene encodes CDR1 SGHRS and CDR2 YFSETQ. This CDR3 comprises 14 residues. Full variable domain (rest looked up from reference TRBV5-1 and TRBJ2-7): KAGVTQTPRYLIKTRGQQVTLSCSPISGHRSVSWYQQTPGQGLQFLFEYFSETQRNKGNFPGRFSGRQFSNSRSEMNVSTLELGDSALYLCASSLGQSSYEQYFGPGTRLTVT.

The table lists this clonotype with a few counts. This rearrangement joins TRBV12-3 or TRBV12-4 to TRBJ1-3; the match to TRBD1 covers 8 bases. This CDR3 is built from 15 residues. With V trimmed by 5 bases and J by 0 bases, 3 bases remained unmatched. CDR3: CASSRTGPSGNTIYF. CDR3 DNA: TGTGCCAGCAGTCGGACAGGGCCCTCTGGAAACACCATATATTTT.

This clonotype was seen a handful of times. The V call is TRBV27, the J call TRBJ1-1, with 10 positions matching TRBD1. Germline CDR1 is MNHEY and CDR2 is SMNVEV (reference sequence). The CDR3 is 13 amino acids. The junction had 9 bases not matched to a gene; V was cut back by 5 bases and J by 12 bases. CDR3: CASSPRTGGRTFF. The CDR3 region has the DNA TGTGCCAGCAGTCCGCGGACAGGGGGGAGAACTTTCTTT.

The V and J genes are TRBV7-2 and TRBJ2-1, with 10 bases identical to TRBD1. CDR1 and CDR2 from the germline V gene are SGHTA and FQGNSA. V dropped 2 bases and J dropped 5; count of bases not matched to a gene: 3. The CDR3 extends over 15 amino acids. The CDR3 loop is CASSLTGQGNNEQFF. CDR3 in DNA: TGTGCCAGCAGCTTAACGGGACAGGGGAACAATGAGCAGTTCTTC.

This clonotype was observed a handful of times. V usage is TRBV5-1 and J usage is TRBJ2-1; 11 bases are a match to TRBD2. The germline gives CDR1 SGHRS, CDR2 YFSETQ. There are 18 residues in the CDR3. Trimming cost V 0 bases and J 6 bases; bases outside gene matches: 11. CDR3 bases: TGCGCCAGCAGCTTGGCCCTGAGGGGACTAGCGGAGATCAATGAGCAGTTCTTC. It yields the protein CASSLALRGLAEINEQFF.

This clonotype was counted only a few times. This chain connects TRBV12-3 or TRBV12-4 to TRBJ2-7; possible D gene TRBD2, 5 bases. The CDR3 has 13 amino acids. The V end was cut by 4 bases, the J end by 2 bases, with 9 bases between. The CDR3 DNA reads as TGTGCCAGCAGTTGTGACGGGACCTACGAGCAGTACTTC. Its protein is CASSCDGTYEQYF.

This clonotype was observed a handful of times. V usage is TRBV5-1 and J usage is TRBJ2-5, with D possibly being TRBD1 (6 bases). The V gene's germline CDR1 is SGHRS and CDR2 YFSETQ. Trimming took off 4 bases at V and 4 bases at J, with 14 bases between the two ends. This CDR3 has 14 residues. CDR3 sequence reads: CASSRETGRETQYF. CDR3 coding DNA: TGCGCCAGCAGCCGAGAAACAGGGCGAGAGACCCAGTACTTC.

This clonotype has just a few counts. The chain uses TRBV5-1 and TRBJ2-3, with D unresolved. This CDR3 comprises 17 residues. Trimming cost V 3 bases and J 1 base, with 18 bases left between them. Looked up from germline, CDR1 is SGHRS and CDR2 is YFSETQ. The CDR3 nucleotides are TGCGCCAGCAGCTCCGGGCGTCGGTCCTCAGGCACAGATACGCAGTATTTT. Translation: CASSSGRRSSGTDTQYF.

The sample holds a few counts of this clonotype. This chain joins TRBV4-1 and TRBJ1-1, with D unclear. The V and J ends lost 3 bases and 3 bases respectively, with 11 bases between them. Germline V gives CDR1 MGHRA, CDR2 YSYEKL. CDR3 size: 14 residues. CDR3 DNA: TGCGCCAGCAGCCATGAAATGTTGCACACTGAAGCTTTCTTT. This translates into CASSHEMLHTEAFF.

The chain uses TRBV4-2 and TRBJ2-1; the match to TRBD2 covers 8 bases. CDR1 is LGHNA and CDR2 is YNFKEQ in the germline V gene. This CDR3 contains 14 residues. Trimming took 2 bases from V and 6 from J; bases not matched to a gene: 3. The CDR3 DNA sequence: TGTGCCAGCAGCCAACCACTAGCGGTCAATGAGCAGTTCTTC. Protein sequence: CASSQPLAVNEQFF.

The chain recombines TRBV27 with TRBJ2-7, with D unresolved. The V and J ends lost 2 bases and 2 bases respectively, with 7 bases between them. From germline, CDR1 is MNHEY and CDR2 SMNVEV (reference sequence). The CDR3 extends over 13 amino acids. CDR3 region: CASSLTKAYEQYF. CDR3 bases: TGTGCCAGCAGTTTAACGAAAGCCTACGAGCAGTACTTC.

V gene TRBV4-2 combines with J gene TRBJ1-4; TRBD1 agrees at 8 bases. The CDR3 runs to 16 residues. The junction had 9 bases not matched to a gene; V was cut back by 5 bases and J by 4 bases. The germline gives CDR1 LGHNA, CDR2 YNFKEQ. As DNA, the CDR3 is TGTGCCAGCAGCAAATCTGGACAGGGAATTAATGAAAAACTGTTTTTT. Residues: CASSKSGQGINEKLFF.

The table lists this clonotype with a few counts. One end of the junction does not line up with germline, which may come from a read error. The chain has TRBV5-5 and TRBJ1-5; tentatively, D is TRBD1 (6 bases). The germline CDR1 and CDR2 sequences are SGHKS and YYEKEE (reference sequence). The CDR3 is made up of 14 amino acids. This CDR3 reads CASSRDRSSQPQHF. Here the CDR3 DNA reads TGTGCCAGCAGCCGAGACAGGAGCAGTCAGCCCCAGCATTTT.

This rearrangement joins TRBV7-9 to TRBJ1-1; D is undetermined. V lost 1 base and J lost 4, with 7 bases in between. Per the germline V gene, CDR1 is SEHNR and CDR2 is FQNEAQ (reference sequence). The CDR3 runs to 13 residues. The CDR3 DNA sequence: TGTGCCAGCAGCTTAGAGGACGGCACTGAAGCTTTCTTT. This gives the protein CASSLEDGTEAFF.

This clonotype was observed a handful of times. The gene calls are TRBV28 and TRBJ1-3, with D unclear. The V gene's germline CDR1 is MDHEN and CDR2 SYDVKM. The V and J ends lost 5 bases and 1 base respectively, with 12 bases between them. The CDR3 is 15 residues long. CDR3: CASSPIGRSGNTIYF. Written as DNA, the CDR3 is TGTGCCAGCAGTCCCATTGGGAGGTCTGGAAACACCATATATTTT.

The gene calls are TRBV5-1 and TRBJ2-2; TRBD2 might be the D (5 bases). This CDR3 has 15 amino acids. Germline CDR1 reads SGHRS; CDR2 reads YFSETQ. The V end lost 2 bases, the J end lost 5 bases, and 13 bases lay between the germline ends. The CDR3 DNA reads TGCGCCAGCAGCTTTGCGGAGGCGGGTACCGGGGAGCTGTTTTTT. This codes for CASSFAEAGTGELFF. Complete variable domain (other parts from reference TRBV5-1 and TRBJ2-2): KAGVTQTPRYLIKTRGQQVTLSCSPISGHRSVSWYQQTPGQGLQFLFEYFSETQRNKGNFPGRFSGRQFSNSRSEMNVSTLELGDSALYLCASSFAEAGTGELFFGEGSRLTVL.

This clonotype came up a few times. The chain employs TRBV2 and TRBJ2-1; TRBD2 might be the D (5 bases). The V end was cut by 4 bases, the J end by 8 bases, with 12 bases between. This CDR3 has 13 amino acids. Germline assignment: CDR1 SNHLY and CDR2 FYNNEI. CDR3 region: CASSAGRAHEQFF. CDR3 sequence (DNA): TGTGCCAGCAGTGCTGGGCGGGCGCATGAGCAGTTCTTC.

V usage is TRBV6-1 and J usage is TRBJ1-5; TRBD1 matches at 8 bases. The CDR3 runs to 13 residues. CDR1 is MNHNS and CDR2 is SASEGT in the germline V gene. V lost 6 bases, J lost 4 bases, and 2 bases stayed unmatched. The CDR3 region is CASRDRENQPQHF. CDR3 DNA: TGTGCCAGCAGGGACAGGGAGAATCAGCCCCAGCATTTT.

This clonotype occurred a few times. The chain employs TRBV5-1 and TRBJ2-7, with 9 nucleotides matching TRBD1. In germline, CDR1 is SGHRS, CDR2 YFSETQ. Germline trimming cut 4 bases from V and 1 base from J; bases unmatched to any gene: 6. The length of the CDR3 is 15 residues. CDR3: CASSTDRGQSYEQYF. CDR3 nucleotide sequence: TGCGCCAGCAGCACGGACAGGGGCCAATCCTACGAGCAGTACTTC. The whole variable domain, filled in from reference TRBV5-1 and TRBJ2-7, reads KAGVTQTPRYLIKTRGQQVTLSCSPISGHRSVSWYQQTPGQGLQFLFEYFSETQRNKGNFPGRFSGRQFSNSRSEMNVSTLELGDSALYLCASSTDRGQSYEQYFGPGTRLTVT.